A single T cell receptor beta chain is shown here with its context. Antigen specificity is unknown. 5'-RACE, quantitative and with molecular barcodes, yielded the TCR beta libraries. TCRdb reprocessed the 5' RACE reads via MiXCR and lists one record per CDR3 protein. The sample has about 150,000 distinct CDR3 sequences; 30% to 40% are singletons. This specimen comes from a study of CD8 T cells in ankylosing spondylitis. Study observations and caveats: Reportedly, disease-linked clones are significantly enriched in ankylosing spondylitis patients' matched synovial fluid. Peripheral blood held disease-linked clones only at relatively low frequency, and these were CD8+.

The junction had 4 bases not matched to a gene; V was cut back by 2 bases and J by 1 base. Germline values: CDR1 ENHRY, CDR2 SYGVKD. The CDR3 length is 15 residues. This receptor was obtained from a male donor with ankylosing spondylitis. This chain links TRBV10-3 with TRBJ1-1, with TRBD1 identical over 7 bases. The sample was synovial fluid, either unsorted or a sorted T cell fraction (not recorded which). The CDR3 sequence is CAISERQGANTEAFF. CDR3 bases: TGTGCCATCAGTGAGAGACAGGGAGCGAACACTGAAGCTTTCTTT.